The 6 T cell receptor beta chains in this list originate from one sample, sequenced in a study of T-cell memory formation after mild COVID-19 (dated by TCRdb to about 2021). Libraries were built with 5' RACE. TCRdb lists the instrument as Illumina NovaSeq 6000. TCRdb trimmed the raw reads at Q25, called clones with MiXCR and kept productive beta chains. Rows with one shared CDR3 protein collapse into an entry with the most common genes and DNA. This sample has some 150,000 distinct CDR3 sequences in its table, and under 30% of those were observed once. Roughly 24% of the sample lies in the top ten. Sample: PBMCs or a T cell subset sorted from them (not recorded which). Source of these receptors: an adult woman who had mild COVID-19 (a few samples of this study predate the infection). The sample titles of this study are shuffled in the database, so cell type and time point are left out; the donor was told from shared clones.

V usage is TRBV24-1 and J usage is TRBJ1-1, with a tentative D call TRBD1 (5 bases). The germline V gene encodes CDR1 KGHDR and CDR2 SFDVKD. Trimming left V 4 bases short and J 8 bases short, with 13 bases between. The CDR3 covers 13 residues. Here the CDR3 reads CATSDDDRAEAFF. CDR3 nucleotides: TGTGCCACCAGTGACGACGACAGAGCAGAAGCTTTCTTT.

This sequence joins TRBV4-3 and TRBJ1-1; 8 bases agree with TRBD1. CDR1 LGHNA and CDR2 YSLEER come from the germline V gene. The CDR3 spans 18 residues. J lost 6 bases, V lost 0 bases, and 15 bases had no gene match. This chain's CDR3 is CASSQERLGRGHVAEAFF. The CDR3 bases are TGCGCCAGCAGCCAAGAGAGGTTGGGCAGGGGGCACGTCGCTGAAGCTTTCTTT.

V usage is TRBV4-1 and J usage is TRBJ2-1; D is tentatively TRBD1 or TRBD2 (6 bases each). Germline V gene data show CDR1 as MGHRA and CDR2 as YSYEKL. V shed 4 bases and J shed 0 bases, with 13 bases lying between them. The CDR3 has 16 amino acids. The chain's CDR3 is CASSPGGPHSYNEQFF. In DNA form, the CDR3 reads TGCGCCAGCAGCCCCGGGGGCCCTCACTCCTACAATGAGCAGTTCTTC.

The CDR3 protein is CASRTQIMNTEAFF. In DNA form, the CDR3 reads TGTGCCAGCAGGACCCAGATAATGAACACTGAAGCTTTCTTT. This chain joins TRBV2 and TRBJ1-1, with D uncertain. The CDR3 covers 14 residues. Per germline, CDR1 SNHLY and CDR2 FYNNEI. Trimming took 6 bases from V and 0 from J, leaving 11 bases between them. Complete variable domain (other parts from reference TRBV2 and TRBJ1-1): EPEVTQTPSHQVTQMGQEVILRCVPISNHLYFYWYRQILGQKVEFLVSFYNNEISEKSEIFDDQFSVERPDGSNFTLKIRSTKLEDSAMYFCASRTQIMNTEAFFGQGTRLTVV.

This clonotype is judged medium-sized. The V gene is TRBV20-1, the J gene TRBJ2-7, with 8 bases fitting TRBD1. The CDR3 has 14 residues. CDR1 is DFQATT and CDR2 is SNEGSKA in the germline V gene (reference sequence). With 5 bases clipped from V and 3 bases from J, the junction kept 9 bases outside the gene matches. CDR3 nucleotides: TGCAGTGCTGAAGACTGGACAGGGAGCTACGAGCAGTACTTC. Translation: CSAEDWTGSYEQYF.

CDR3: CATSELDSSGANVLTF. The CDR3 nucleotides are TGTGCCACCAGTGAGCTAGACAGCTCTGGGGCCAACGTCCTGACTTTC. The chain carries TRBV24-1 and TRBJ2-6, with D tentatively TRBD1 (5 bases). The germline V and J ends were trimmed by 4 bases and 0 bases, with 9 bases remaining between them. The CDR3 extends over 16 amino acids. Per the germline V gene, CDR1 is KGHDR and CDR2 is SFDVKD.